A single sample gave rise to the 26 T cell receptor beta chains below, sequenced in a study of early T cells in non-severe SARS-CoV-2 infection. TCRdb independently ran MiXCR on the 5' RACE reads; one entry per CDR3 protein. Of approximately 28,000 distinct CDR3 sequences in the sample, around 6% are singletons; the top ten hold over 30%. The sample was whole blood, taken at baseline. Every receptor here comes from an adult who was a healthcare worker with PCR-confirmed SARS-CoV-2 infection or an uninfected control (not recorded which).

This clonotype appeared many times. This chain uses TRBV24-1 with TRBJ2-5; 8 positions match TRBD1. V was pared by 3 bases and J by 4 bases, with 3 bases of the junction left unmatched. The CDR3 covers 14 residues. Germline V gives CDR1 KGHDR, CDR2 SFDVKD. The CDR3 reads CATSDPGGGETQYF. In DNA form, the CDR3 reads TGTGCCACCAGTGATCCAGGGGGCGGAGAGACCCAGTACTTC.

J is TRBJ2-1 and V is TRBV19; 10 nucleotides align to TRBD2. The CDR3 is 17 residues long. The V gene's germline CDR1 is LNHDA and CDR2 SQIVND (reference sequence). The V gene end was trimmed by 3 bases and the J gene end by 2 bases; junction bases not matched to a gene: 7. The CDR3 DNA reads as TGTGCCAGTAGTATCACATCAGCGGGAGGGCCCTACAATGAGCAGTTCTTC. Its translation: CASSITSAGGPYNEQFF.

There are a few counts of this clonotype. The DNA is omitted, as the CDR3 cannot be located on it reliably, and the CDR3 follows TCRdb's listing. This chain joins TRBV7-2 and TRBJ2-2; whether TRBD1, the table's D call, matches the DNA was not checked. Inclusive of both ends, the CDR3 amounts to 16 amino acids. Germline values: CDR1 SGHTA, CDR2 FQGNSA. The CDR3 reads CASSFSGTGVPGSCFF.

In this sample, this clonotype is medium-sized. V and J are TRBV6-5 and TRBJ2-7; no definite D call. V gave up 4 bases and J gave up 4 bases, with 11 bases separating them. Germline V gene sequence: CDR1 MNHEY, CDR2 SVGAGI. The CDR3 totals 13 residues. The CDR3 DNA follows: TGTGCCAGCAGTTCCCTGGCTTTATACGAGCAGTACTTC. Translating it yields CASSSLALYEQYF.

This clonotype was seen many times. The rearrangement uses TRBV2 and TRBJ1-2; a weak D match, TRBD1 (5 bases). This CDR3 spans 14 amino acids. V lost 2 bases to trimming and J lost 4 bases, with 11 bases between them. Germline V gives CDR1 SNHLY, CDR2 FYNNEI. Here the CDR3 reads CASSESGLLYGYTF. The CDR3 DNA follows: TGTGCCAGCAGTGAATCGGGACTCCTCTATGGCTACACCTTC.

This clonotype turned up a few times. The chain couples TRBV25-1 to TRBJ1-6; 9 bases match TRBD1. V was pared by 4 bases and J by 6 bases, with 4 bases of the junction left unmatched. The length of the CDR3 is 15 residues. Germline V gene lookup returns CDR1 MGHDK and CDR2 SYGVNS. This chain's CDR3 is CASSGSGQGNSPLHF. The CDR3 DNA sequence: TGTGCCAGCAGTGGCTCGGGACAGGGTAATTCACCCCTCCACTTT.

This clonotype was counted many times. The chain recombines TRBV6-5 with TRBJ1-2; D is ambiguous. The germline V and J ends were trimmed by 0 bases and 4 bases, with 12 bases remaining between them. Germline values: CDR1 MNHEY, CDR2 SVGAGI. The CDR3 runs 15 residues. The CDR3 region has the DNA TGTGCCAGCAGTTACTCCACAGCCGCGGGCTATGGCTACACCTTC. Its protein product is CASSYSTAAGYGYTF.

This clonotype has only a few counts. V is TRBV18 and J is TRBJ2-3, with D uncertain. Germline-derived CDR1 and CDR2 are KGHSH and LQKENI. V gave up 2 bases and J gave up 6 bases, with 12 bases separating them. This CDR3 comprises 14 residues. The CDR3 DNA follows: TGTGCCAGCTCACCAGCCGGGCCCCAGGATACGCAGTATTTT. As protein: CASSPAGPQDTQYF.

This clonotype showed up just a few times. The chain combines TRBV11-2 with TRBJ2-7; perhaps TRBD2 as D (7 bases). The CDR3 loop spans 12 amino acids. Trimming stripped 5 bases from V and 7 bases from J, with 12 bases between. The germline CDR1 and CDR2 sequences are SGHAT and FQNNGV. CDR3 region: CASSQQGGEQYF. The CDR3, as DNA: TGTGCCAGCAGCCAACAGGGAGGGGAGCAGTACTTC.

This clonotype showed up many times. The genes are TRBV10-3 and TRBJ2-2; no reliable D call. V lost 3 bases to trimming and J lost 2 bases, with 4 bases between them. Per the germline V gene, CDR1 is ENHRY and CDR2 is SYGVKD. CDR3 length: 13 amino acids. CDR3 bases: TGTGCCATCAGTGAAGACAACACCGGGGAGCTGTTTTTT. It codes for CAISEDNTGELFF.

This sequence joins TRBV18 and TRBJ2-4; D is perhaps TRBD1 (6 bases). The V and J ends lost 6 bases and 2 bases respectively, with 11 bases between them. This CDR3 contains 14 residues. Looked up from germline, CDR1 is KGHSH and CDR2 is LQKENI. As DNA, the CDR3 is TGTGCCAGCTCGCGAACAGGGTCCAAAAACATTCAGTACTTC. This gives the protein CASSRTGSKNIQYF.

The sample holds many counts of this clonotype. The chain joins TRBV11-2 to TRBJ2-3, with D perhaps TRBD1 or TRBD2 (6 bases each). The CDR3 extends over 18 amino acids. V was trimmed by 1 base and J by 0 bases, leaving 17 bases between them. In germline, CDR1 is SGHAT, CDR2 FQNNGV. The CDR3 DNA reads TGTGCCAGCAGCTTAGGGCGAGGAGGGGGGACTAGCACAGATACGCAGTATTTT. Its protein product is CASSLGRGGGTSTDTQYF.

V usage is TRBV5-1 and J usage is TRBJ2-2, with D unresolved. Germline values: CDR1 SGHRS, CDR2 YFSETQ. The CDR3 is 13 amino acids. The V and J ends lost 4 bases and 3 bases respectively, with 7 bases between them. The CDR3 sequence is CASSPLDTGELFF. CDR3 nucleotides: TGCGCCAGCAGCCCGCTAGACACCGGGGAGCTGTTTTTT. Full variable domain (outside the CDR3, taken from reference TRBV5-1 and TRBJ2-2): KAGVTQTPRYLIKTRGQQVTLSCSPISGHRSVSWYQQTPGQGLQFLFEYFSETQRNKGNFPGRFSGRQFSNSRSEMNVSTLELGDSALYLCASSPLDTGELFFGEGSRLTVL.

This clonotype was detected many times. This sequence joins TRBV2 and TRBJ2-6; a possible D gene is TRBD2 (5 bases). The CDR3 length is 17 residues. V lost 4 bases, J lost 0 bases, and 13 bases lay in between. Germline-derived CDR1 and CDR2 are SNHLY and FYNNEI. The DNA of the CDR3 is TGTGCCAGCAGTGGTGGGAGATTTGGCTCTGGGGCCAACGTCCTGACTTTC. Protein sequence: CASSGGRFGSGANVLTF.

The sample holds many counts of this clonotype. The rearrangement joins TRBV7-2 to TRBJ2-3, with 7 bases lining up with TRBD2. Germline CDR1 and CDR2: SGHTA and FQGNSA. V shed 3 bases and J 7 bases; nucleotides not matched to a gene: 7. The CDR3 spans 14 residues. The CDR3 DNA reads TGTGCCAGCAGCTTGCCGACTAGCCTCAATACGCAGTATTTT. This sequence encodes CASSLPTSLNTQYF.

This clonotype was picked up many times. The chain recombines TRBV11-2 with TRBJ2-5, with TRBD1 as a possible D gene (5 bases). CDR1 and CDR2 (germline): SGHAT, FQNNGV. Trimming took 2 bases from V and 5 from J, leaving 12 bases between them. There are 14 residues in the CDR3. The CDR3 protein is CASSLQGIMETQYF. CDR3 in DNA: TGTGCCAGCAGCTTACAGGGAATTATGGAGACCCAGTACTTC.

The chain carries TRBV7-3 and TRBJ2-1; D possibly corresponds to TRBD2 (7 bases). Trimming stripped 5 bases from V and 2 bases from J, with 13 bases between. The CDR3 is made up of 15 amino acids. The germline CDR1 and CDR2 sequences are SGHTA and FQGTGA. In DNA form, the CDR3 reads TGTGCCAGCAGCGCGGGGGCGCAGACCTACAATGAGCAGTTCTTC. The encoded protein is CASSAGAQTYNEQFF.

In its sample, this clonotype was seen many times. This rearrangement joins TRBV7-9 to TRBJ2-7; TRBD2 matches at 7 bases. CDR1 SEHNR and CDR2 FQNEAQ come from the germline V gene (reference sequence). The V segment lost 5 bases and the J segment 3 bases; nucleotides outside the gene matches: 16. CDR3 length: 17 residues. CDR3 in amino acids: CASSPYGGAGDLYEQYF. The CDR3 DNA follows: TGTGCCAGCAGCCCCTACGGAGGGGCGGGAGATCTCTACGAGCAGTACTTC.

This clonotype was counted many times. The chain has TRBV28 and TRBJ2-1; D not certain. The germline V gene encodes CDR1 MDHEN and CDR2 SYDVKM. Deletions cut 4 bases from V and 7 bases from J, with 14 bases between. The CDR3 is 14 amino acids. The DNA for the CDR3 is TGTGCCAGCAGTTGGCCGGGTCTTCAAAATGAGCAGTTCTTC. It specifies CASSWPGLQNEQFF.

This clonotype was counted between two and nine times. The CDR3 region is CASSPFGRRQNNEQFF. DNA for the CDR3: TGTGCCAGCTCACCCTTCGGGAGGAGGCAAAACAATGAGCAGTTCTTC. The chain uses TRBV18 and TRBJ2-1; TRBD2 agrees at 7 bases. Germline loops: CDR1 KGHSH, CDR2 LQKENI. The J segment lost 5 bases and the V segment lost 3 bases, leaving 10 bases of the junction unmatched. CDR3 length: 16 residues.

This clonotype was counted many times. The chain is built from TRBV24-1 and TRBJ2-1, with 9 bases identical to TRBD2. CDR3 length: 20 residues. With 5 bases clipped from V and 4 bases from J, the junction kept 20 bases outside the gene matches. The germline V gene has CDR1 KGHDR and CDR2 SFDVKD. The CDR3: CATSGPGLASIRDTYNEQFF. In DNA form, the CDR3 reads TGTGCCACCAGTGGGCCGGGACTAGCATCGATAAGGGACACATACAATGAGCAGTTCTTC.

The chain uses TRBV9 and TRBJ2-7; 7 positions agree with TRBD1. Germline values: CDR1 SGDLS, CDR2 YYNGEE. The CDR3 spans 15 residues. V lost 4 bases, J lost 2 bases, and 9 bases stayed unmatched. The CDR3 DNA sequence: TGTGCCAGCAGCCCCGCCCGGGACAGAGCCTACGAGCAGTACTTC. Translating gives CASSPARDRAYEQYF.

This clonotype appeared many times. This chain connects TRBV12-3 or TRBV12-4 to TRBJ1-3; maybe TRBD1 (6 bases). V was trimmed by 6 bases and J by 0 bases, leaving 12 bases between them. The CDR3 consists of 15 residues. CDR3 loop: CASSLGHYSGNTIYF. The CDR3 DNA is TGTGCCAGCAGCCTGGGACATTACTCTGGAAACACCATATATTTT.

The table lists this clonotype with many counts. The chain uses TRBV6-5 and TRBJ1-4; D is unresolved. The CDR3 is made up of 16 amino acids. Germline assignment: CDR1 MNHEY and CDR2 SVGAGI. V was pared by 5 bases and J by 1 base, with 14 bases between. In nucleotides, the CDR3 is TGTGCCAGCAGTCCTCGGGGAGGAGGAACTAATGAAAAACTGTTTTTT. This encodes CASSPRGGGTNEKLFF.

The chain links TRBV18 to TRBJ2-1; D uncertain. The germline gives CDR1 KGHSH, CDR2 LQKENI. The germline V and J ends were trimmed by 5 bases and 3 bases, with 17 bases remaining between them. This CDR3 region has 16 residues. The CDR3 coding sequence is TGTGCCAGCTCATCCGTAGTTGGGGAAGTCTACAATGAGCAGTTCTTC. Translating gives CASSSVVGEVYNEQFF.

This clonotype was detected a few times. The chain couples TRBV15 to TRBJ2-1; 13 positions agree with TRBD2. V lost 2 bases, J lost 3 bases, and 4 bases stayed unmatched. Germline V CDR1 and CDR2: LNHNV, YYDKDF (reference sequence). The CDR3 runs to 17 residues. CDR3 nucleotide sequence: TGTGCCACCAGCAGACAACTAGCGGGAGGGCTCTACAATGAGCAGTTCTTC. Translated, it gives CATSRQLAGGLYNEQFF. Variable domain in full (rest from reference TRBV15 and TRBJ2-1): DAMVIQNPRYQVTQFGKPVTLSCSQTLNHNVMYWYQQKSSQAPKLLFHYYDKDFNNEADTPDNFQSRRPNTSFCFLDIRSPGLGDTAMYLCATSRQLAGGLYNEQFFGPGTRLTVL.